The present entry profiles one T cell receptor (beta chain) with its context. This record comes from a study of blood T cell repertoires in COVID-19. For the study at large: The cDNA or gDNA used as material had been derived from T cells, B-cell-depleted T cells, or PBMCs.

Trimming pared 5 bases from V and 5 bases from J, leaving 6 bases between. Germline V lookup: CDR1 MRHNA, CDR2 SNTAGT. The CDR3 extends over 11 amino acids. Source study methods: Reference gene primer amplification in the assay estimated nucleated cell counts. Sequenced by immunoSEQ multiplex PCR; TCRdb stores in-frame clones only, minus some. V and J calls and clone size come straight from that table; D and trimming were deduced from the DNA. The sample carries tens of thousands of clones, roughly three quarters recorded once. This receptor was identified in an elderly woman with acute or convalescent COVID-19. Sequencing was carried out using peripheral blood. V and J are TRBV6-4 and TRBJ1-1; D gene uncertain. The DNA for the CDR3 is TGTGCCAGCAGTTATAGTACTGAAGCTTTCTTT. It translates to CASSYSTEAFF.